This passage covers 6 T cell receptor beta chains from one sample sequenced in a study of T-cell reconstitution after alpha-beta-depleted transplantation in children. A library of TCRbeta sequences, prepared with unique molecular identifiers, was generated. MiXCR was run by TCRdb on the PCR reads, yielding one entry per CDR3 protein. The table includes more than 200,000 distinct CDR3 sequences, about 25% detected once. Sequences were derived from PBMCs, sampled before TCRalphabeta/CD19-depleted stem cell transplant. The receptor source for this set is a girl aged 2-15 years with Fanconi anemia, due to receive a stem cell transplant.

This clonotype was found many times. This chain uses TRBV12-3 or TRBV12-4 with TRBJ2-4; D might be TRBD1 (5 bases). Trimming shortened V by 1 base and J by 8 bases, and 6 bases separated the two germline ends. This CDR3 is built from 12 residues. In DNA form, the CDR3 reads TGTGCCAGCAGTTTAGACAGGCACATTCAGTACTTC. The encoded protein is CASSLDRHIQYF.

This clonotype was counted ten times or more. CDR3 bases: TGCAGTGCTAGAGCGGCGGCTCTTACGATGAATGAGCAGTTCTTC. It codes for CSARAAALTMNEQFF. This chain links TRBV20-1 with TRBJ2-1; D gene unclear. The germline CDR1 and CDR2 sequences are DFQATT and SNEGSKA (reference sequence). V was cut by 1 base and J by 7 bases, with 17 bases left in between. CDR3 size: 15 residues.

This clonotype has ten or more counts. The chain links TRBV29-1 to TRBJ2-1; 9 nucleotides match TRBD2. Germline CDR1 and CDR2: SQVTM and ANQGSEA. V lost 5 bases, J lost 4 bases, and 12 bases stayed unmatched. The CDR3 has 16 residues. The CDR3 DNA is TGCAGCGTTATGGCAAATAGCGGGAGATATTACAATGAGCAGTTCTTC. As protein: CSVMANSGRYYNEQFF.

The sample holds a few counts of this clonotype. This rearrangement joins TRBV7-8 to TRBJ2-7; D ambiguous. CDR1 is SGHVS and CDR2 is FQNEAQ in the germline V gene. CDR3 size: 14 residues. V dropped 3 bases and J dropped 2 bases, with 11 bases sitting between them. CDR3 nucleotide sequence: TGTGCCAGCAGCTTGGTCGATGCTACCTACGAGCAGTACTTC. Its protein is CASSLVDATYEQYF.

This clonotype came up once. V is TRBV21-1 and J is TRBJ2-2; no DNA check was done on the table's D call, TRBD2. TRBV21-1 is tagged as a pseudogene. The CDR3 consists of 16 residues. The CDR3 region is CASSKDWLAVAGELFF. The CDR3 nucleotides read TGTGCCAGCAGCAAAGATTGGCTAGCGGTTGCCGGGGAGCTGTTTTTT.

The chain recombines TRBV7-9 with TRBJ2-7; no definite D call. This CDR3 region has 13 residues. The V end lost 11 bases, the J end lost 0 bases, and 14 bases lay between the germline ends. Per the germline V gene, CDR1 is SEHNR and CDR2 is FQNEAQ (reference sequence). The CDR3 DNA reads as TGTGCCCTGACGAAAGGTGGCTCCTACGAGCAGTACTTC. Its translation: CALTKGGSYEQYF.